This is a list of T cell receptor beta chains from one sample in a study of T cell repertoires in cytomegalovirus infection. No antigen has been assigned to these receptors. Via MiXCR, TCRdb re-called the reads, giving one row per CDR3 protein. The data contain approximately 590,000 distinct CDR3 sequences, just under 40% of them singletons. This sample comprised cultured PBMCs, obtained from culture after CMV antigen stimulation. The source of these receptors is a human donor in good health (CMV status not recorded). Some clones in this sample may be carry-over from other donors' samples. CDR3s include the opening cysteine and the closing phenylalanine or tryptophan. A D gene is named only where the DNA matches it firmly. Size is stated for part of the rows, as once, few or many counts, or as a class when the clone is expanded.

V,J,D,size,CDR3,DNA
TRBV7-8,TRBJ1-1,.,.,CASSSFRFRDIPNTEAFF,TGTGCCAGCAGCTCTTTTAGGTTCAGGGACATACCAAACACTGAAGCTTTCTTT
TRBV12-3/TRBV12-4,TRBJ1-5,TRBD1,once,CASSLGAGGLQPQHF,TGTGCCAGCAGTTTAGGGGCAGGGGGTCTGCAGCCCCAGCATTTT
TRBV6-6,TRBJ1-2,TRBD1,once,CASSGQTGANGYTF,TGTGCCAGCAGTGGGCAGACAGGGGCAAATGGCTACACCTTC
TRBV19,TRBJ2-7,TRBD2,.,CASSARLAGVSEQYF,TGTGCCAGTAGTGCCCGACTAGCGGGAGTATCCGAGCAGTACTTC
TRBV10-3,TRBJ2-3,.,.,CAIRKMGHEKSDTQYF,TGTGCCATCAGGAAAATGGGCCATGAAAAATCAGATACGCAGTATTTT
TRBV19,TRBJ1-5,.,.,CASSKDSGNQPQHF,TGTGCCAGTAGTAAGGACAGTGGCAATCAGCCCCAGCATTTT
TRBV2,TRBJ2-7,.,.,CASSPGTARLGQYF,TGTGCCAGCAGTCCCGGGACGGCTAGGTTAGGGCAGTACTTC
TRBV7-9,TRBJ2-1,TRBD2,few,CAGWTSDNEQFF,TGTGCCGGCTGGACTAGCGACAATGAGCAGTTCTTC
TRBV11-2,TRBJ1-4,.,few,CASNPYVGPALRDEKLFF,TGTGCCAGCAACCCGTACGTGGGGCCCGCTTTAAGAGACGAAAAACTGTTTTTT
TRBV10-3,TRBJ2-1,.,few,CATELSHEQFF,TGTGCCACCGAACTTTCCCATGAGCAGTTCTTC
TRBV2,TRBJ2-7,.,.,CASRTEGAYEQYF,TGTGCCAGCAGGACTGAGGGAGCCTACGAGCAGTACTTC
TRBV14,TRBJ2-6,.,.,CASSFGRFSGANVLTF,TGTGCCAGCAGCTTCGGACGGTTCTCTGGGGCCAACGTCCTGACTTTC
TRBV7-2,TRBJ1-6,TRBD1,many,CASGVGQGDSPLHF,TGTGCCAGCGGGGTCGGACAGGGTGATTCACCCCTCCACTTT
TRBV28,TRBJ2-1,TRBD1,.,CASTRRQGYNEQFF,TGTGCCAGCACTAGACGACAGGGTTACAATGAGCAGTTCTTC
TRBV7-9,TRBJ2-1,.,.,CATRSGAYNEQFF,TGTGCCACGCGGAGTGGTGCCTACAATGAGCAGTTCTTC
TRBV6-2/TRBV6-3,TRBJ2-1,.,.,CASQRGDYYNEQFF,TGTGCCAGCCAAAGGGGGGACTACTACAATGAGCAGTTCTTC
TRBV12-3/TRBV12-4,TRBJ2-5,.,few,CASRAIGGETQYF,TGTGCCAGCAGGGCCATAGGCGGGGAGACCCAGTACTTC
TRBV25-1,TRBJ1-4,.,.,CASSEALREKLFF,TGTGCCAGCAGTGAAGCCCTTAGGGAAAAACTGTTTTTT
TRBV2,TRBJ2-7,.,once,CASSEGRFGEQYF,TGTGCCAGCAGTGAAGGCAGATTTGGGGAGCAGTACTTC
TRBV18,TRBJ1-2,.,.,CASSPRETVDGYTF,TGTGCCAGCTCACCACGAGAGACGGTGGATGGCTACACCTTC
TRBV5-1,TRBJ2-7,TRBD2,few,CASSLRQRGYEQYF,TGCGCCAGCAGCTTGCGCCAGCGGGGTTACGAGCAGTACTTC
TRBV27,TRBJ2-7,TRBD1,.,CASSPPGQGASEQYF,TGTGCCAGCAGTCCGCCGGGACAGGGGGCTTCCGAGCAGTACTTC
TRBV5-1,TRBJ2-1,TRBD2,few,CASSLTTSGRAINEQFF,TGCGCCAGCAGCTTGACGACTAGCGGGAGGGCCATCAATGAGCAGTTCTTC
TRBV25-1,TRBJ1-5,TRBD1,.,CAGVGDREGPQHF,TGTGCCGGAGTAGGAGACAGGGAAGGCCCCCAGCATTTT
TRBV20-1,TRBJ2-5,.,.,CSAPALGGASGIRETQYF,TGCAGTGCGCCTGCTCTCGGGGGCGCATCGGGTATTCGGGAGACCCAGTACTTC